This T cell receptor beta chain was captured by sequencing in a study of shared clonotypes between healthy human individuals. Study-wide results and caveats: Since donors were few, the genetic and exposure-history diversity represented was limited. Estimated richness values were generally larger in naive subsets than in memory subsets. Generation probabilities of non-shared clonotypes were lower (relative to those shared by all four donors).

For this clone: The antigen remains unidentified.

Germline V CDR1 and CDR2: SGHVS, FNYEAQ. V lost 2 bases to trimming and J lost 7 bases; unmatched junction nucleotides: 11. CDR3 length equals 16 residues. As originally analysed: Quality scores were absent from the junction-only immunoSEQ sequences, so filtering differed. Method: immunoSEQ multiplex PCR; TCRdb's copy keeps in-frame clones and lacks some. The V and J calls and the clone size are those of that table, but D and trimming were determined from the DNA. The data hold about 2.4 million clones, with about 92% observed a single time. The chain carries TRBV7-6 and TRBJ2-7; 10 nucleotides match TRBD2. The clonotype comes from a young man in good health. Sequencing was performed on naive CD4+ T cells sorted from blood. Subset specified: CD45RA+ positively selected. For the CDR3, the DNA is TGTGCCAGCAGCTTAAGTACGGCTAGCGGGGGTCAAGAGCAGTACTTC. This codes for CASSLSTASGGQEQYF.